This TCR beta chain emerged from a study of OX40 agonist ivuxolimab in advanced cancers. Study-level results: Doses of 0.1 to 3.0 mg/kg were accompanied by clonal expansion of CD4+ and CD8+ blood T cells by week 6.

Trimming removed 5 bases from V and 4 bases from J, with 14 bases in between. Germline values: CDR1 GTSNPN, CDR2 SVGIG (reference sequence). This CDR3 spans 13 amino acids. With autoimmune disease history or systemic immunosuppression, patients were excluded. Remarks on this clone: The antigen remains undetermined.

Clones were sequenced by immunoSEQ multiplex PCR, and TCRdb holds only the in-frame ones, with some missing. In the table there are some 87,000 clones, 80% to 95% of which are singletons. This receptor was taken from an adult with an advanced solid tumor such as melanoma, head and neck, liver or kidney cancer. This chain connects TRBV30 to TRBJ1-1; D not certain. Sequenced here: CD4+ or CD8+ T cells sorted from blood, sampled in a trial of the OX40 agonist ivuxolimab. The CDR3 region is CAWGLAGITEAFF. The CDR3 nucleotides are TGTGCCTGGGGTTTGGCAGGTATCACTGAAGCTTTCTTT. The full variable domain, completed using reference TRBV30 and TRBJ1-1, is SQTIHQWPATLVQPVGSPLSLECTVEGTSNPNLYWYRQAAGRGLQLLFYSVGIGQISSEVPQNLSASRPQDRQFILSSKKLLLSDSGFYLCAWGLAGITEAFFGQGTRLTVV.